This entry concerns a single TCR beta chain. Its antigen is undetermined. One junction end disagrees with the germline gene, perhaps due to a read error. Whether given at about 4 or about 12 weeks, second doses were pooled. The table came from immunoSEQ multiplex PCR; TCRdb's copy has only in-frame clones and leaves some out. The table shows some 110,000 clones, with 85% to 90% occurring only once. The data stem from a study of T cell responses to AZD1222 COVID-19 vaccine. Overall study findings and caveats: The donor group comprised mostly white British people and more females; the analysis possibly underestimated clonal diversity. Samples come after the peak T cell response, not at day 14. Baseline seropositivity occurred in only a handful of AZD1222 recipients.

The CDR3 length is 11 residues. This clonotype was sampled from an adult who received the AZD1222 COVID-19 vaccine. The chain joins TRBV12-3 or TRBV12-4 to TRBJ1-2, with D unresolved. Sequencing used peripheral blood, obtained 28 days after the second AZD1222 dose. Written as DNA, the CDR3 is TGTGCCAGTGGAGCTAAATATGGCTACACCTTC. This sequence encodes CASGAKYGYTF.